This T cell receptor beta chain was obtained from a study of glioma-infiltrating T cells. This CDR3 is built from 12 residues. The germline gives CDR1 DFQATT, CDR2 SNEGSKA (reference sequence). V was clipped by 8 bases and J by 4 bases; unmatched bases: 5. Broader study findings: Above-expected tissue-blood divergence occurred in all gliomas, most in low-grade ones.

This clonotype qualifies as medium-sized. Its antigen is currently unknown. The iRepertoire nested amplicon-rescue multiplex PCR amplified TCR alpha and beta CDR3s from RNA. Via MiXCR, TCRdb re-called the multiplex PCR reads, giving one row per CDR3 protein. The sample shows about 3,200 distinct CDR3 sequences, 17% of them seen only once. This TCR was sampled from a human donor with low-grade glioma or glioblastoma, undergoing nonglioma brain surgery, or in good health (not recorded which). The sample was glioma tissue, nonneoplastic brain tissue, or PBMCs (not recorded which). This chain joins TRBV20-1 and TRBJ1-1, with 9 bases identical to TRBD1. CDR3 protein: CSQTGGSTEAFF. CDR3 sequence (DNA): TGCAGTCAGACAGGGGGAAGCACTGAAGCTTTCTTT.